This T cell receptor beta chain was sequenced during a study of identifying expanded T cells in peripheral blood. Trimming took 0 bases from V and 6 from J; bases not matched to a gene: 7. The CDR3 is made up of 15 amino acids. Per germline, CDR1 SGDLS and CDR2 YYNGEE. The protocol was immunoSEQ multiplex PCR, while the TCRdb copy is restricted to in-frame clones and leaves out a portion. The sample contains 120,000 or so clones, around 84% of which appear only once. This clonotype was sampled from a person aged 18-70 years in good health. Input material: blood. The chain joins TRBV9 to TRBJ2-7, with 9 bases that match TRBD1. DNA of the CDR3: TGTGCCAGCAGCGTAGACACCGGGACAGGGTCCGAGCAGTACTTC. Translation gives CASSVDTGTGSEQYF.